Here is one TCR beta chain with its context. Trimming cost V 2 bases and J 1 base, with 8 bases left between them. The CDR3 sequence is 15 residues long. CDR1 is SGHVS, CDR2 FNYEAQ, per germline. Everyone who took part was roughly 18 to 89 years old, and they came from about 25 US areas. Cohort assignment relied on participant-reported clinical history. It was within 2 weeks before study entry that exposed participants met a COVID-19 case. This specimen belongs to a study of blood T cell repertoires in COVID-19. TCRdb's copy holds only in-frame clones and misses some; the assay was immunoSEQ multiplex PCR. The sample carries fewer than 250,000 clones, about 80% recorded once.

The sample was PBMCs or T cells enriched from blood (not recorded which). This sequence was found in a woman between 50 and 59 years old who had been exposed to COVID-19. The chain combines TRBV7-6 with TRBJ1-4, with D uncertain. The CDR3, as DNA: TGTGCCAGCAGCTTACGGGGAAGAACTAATGAAAAACTGTTTTTT. The encoded protein is CASSLRGRTNEKLFF.